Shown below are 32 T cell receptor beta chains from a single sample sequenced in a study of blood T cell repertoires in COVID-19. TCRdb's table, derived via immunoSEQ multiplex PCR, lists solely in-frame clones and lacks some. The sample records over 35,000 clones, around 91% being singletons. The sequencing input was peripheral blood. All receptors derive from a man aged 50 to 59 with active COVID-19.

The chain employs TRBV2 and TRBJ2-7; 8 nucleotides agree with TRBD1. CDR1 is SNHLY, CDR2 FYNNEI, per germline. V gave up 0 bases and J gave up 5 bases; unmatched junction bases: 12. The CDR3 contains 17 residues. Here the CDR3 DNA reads TGTGCCAGCAGTGAAGCGCTTGGGTCCGGGACAGGAAACGAGCAGTACTTC. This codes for CASSEALGSGTGNEQYF.

The DNA for the CDR3 is TGTGCCAGCAGCCATTTCGGGACTCCGGCCGGGGAGCAGTTCTTC. The encoded protein is CASSHFGTPAGEQFF. This chain connects TRBV14 to TRBJ2-1, with D perhaps TRBD2 (6 bases). CDR1 is SGHDN and CDR2 is FVKESK in the germline V gene. Trimming stripped 3 bases from V and 10 bases from J, with 19 bases between. This CDR3 is 15 amino acids long.

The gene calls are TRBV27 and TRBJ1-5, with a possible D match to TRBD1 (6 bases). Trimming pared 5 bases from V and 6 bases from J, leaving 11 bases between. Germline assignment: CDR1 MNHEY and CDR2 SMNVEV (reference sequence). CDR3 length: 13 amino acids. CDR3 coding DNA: TGTGCCAGCAGTGGGGAAGGGGGTCAGCCCCAGCATTTT. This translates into CASSGEGGQPQHF.

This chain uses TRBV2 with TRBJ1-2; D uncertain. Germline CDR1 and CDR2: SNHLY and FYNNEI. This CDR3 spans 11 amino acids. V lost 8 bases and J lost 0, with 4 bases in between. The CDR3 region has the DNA TGTGCCAGCTCGGCTAACTATGGCTACACCTTC. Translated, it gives CASSANYGYTF. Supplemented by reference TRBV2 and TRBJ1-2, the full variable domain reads EPEVTQTPSHQVTQMGQEVILRCVPISNHLYFYWYRQILGQKVEFLVSFYNNEISEKSEIFDDQFSVERPDGSNFTLKIRSTKLEDSAMYFCASSANYGYTFGSGTRLTVV.

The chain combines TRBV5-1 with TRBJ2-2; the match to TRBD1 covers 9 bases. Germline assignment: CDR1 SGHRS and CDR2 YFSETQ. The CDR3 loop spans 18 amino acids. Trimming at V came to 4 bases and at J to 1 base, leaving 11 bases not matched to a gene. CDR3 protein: CASSPSLDRGGNTGELFF. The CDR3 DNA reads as TGCGCCAGCAGCCCCTCGTTGGACAGGGGAGGGAACACCGGGGAGCTGTTTTTT.

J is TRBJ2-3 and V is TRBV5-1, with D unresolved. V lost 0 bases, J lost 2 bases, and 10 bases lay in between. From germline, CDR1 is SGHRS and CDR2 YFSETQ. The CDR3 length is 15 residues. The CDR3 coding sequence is TGCGCCAGCAGCTTGGCTGGCAGGTACACAGATACGCAGTATTTT. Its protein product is CASSLAGRYTDTQYF.

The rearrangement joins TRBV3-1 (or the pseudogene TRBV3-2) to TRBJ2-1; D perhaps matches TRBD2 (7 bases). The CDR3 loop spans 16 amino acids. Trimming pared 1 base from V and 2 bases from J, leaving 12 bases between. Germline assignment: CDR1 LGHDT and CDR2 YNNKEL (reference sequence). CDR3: CASSQGVGGPYNEQFF. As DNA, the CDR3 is TGTGCCAGCAGCCAAGGTGTCGGGGGGCCCTACAATGAGCAGTTCTTC.

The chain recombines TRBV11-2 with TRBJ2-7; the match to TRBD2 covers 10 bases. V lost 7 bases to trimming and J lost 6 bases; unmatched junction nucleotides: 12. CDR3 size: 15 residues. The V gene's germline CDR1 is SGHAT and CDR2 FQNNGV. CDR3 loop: CASTHSGTSVREQYF. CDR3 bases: TGTGCCAGCACCCATTCCGGGACTAGCGTCCGCGAGCAGTACTTC.

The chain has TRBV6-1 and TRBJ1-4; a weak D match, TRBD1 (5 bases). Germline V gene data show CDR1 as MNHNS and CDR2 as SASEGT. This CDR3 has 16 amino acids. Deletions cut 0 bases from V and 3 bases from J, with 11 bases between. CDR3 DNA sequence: TGTGCCAGCAGTGAAGCGGGCAAGGGGCCTAATGAAAAACTGTTTTTT. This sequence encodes CASSEAGKGPNEKLFF.

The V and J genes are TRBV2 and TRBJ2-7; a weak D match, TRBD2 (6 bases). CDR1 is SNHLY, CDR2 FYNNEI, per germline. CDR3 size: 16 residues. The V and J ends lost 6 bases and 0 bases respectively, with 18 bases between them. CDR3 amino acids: CASRGGGAAASYEQYF. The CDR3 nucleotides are TGTGCCAGCAGGGGGGGTGGGGCAGCGGCCTCCTACGAGCAGTACTTC.

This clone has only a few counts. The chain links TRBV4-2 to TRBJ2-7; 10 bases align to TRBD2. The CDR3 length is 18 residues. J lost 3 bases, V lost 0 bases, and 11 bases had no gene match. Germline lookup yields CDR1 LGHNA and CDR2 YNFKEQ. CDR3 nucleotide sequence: TGTGCCAGCAGCCAAGATCGGACTAGCGGAACCACTAACTACGAGCAGTACTTC. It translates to CASSQDRTSGTTNYEQYF.

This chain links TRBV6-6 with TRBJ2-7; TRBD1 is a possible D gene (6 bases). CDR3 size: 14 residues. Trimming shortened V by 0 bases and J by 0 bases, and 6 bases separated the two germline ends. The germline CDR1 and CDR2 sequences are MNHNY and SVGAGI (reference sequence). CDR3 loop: CASSYSRGSYEQYF. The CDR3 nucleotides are TGTGCCAGCAGTTACTCCAGGGGCTCCTACGAGCAGTACTTC.

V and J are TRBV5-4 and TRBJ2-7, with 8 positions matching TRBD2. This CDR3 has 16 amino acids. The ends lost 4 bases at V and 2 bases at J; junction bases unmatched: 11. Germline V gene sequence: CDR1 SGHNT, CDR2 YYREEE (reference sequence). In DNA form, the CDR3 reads TGTGCCAGCAGCCGTGGCGGGGGGTACAAGACCTACGAGCAGTACTTC. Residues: CASSRGGGYKTYEQYF.

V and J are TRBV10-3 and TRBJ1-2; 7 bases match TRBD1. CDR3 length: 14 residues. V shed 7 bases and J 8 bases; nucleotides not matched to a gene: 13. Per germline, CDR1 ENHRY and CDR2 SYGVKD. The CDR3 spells CAITSTGQGDGYTF. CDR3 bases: TGTGCCATCACCTCGACAGGGCAAGGGGACGGCTACACCTTC.

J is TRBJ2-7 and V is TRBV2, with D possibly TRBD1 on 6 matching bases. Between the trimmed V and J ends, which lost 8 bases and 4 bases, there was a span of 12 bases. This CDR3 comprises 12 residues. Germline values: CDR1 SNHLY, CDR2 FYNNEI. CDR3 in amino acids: CASGTITYEQYF. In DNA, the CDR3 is TGTGCCAGCGGGACAATCACTTACGAGCAGTACTTC.

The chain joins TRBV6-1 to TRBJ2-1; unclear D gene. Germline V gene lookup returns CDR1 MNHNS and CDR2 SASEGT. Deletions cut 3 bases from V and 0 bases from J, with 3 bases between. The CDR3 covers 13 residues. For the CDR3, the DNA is TGTGCCAGCAGTGACAGCTCCTACAATGAGCAGTTCTTC. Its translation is CASSDSSYNEQFF.

CDR3 in amino acids: CASSQGSSGRVQETQYF. The CDR3 nucleotides read TGTGCCAGCAGCCAAGGATCTAGCGGGAGGGTTCAAGAGACCCAGTACTTC. V is TRBV4-2 and J is TRBJ2-5, with TRBD2 matching over 12 bases. The CDR3 covers 17 residues. CDR1 is LGHNA, CDR2 YNFKEQ, per germline. Trimming removed 1 base from V and 2 bases from J; junction bases left unmatched: 5.

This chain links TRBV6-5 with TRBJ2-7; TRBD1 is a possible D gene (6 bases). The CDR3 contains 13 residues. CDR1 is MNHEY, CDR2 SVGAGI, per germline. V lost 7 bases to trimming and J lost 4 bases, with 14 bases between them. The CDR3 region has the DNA TGTGCCAGCACACCCGGACAGCGTTACGAGCAGTACTTC. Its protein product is CASTPGQRYEQYF.

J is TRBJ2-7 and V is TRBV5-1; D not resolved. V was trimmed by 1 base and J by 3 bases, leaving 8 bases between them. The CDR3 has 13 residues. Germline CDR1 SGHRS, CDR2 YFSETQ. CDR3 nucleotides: TGCGCCAGCAGCTTGACCCCAGACTACGAGCAGTACTTC. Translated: CASSLTPDYEQYF. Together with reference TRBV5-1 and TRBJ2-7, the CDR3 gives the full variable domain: KAGVTQTPRYLIKTRGQQVTLSCSPISGHRSVSWYQQTPGQGLQFLFEYFSETQRNKGNFPGRFSGRQFSNSRSEMNVSTLELGDSALYLCASSLTPDYEQYFGPGTRLTVT.

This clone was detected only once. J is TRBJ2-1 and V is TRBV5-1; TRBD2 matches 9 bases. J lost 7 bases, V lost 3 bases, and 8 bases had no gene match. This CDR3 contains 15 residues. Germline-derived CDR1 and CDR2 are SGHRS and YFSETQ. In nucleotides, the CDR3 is TGCGCCAGCAGCTCGGATAGCGGGAGCTGGAATGAGCAGTTCTTC. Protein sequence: CASSSDSGSWNEQFF.

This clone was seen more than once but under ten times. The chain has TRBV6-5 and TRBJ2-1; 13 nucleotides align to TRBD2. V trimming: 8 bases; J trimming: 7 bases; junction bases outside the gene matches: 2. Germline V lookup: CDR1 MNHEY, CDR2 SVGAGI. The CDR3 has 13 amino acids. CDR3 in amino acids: CASLTSGRNEQFF. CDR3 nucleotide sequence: TGTGCCAGCTTGACTAGCGGGAGGAATGAGCAGTTCTTC.

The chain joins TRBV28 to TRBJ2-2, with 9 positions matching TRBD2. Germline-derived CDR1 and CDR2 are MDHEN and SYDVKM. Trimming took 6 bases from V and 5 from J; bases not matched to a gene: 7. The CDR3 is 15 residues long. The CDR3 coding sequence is TGTGCCAGCAGAAAAGCGGGAGGAGGGACCGGGGAGCTGTTTTTT. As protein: CASRKAGGGTGELFF.

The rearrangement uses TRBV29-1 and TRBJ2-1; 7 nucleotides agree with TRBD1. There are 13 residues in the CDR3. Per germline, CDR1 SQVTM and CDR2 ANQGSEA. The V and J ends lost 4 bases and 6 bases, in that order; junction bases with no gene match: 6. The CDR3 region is CSVATGVGNEQFF. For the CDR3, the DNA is TGCAGCGTTGCCACAGGGGTAGGCAATGAGCAGTTCTTC.

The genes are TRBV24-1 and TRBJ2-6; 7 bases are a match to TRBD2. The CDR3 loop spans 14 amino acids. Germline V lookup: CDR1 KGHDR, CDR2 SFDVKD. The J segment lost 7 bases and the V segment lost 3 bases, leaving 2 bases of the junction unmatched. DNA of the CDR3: TGTGCCACCAGTGATCCGGGGGGTGCCAACGTCCTGACTTTC. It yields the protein CATSDPGGANVLTF.

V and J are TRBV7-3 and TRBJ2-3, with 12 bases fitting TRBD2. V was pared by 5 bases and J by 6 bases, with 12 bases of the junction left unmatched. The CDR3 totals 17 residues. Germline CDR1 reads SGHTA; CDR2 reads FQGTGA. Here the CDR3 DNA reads TGTGCCAGCAGCCCAACTCACGGGCTAGCGGGAGGGGATACGCAGTATTTT. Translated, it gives CASSPTHGLAGGDTQYF.

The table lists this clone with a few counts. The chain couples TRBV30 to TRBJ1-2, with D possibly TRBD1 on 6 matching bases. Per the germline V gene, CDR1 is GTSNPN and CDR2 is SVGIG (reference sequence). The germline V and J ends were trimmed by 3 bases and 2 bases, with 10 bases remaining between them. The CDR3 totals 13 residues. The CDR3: CAWSVGANYGYTF. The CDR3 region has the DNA TGTGCCTGGAGCGTGGGGGCGAACTATGGCTACACCTTC.

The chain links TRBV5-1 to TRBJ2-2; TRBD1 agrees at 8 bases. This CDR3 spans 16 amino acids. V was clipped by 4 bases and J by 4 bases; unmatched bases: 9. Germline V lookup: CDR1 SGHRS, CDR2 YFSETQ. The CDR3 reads CASSVRQGRTTGELFF. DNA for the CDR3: TGCGCCAGCAGCGTTAGACAGGGGCGGACCACCGGGGAGCTGTTTTTT.

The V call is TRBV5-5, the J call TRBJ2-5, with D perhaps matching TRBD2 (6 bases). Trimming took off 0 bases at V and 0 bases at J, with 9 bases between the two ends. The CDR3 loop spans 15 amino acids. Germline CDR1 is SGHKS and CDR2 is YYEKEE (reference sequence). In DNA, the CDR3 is TGTGCCAGCAGCTTGGGGGACTGGGACCAAGAGACCCAGTACTTC. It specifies CASSLGDWDQETQYF. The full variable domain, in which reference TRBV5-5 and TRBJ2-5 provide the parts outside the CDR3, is DAGVTQSPTHLIKTRGQQVTLRCSPISGHKSVSWYQQVLGQGPQFIFQYYEKEERGRGNFPDRFSARQFPNYSSELNVNALLLGDSALYLCASSLGDWDQETQYFGPGTRLLVL.

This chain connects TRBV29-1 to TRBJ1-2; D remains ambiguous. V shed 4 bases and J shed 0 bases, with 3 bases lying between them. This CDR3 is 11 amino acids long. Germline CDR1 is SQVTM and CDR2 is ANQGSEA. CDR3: CSVAANYGYTF. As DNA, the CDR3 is TGCAGCGTTGCCGCTAACTATGGCTACACCTTC. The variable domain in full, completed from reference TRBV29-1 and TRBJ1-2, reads SAVISQKPSRDICQRGTSLTIQCQVDSQVTMMFWYRQQPGQSLTLIATANQGSEATYESGFVIDKFPISRPNLTFSTLTVSNMSPEDSSIYLCSVAANYGYTFGSGTRLTVV.

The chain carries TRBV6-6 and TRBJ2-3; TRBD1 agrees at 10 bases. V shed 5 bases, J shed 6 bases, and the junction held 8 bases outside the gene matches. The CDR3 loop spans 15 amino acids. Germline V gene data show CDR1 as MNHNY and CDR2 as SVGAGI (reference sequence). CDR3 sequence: CASSRTGGLTDTQYF. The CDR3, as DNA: TGTGCCAGCAGTCGGACAGGGGGTTTAACGGATACGCAGTATTTT.

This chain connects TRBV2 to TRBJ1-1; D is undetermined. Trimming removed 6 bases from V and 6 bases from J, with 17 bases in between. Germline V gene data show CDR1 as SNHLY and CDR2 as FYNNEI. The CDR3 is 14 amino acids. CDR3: CASRTELLKAEAFF. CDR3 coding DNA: TGTGCCAGCAGGACTGAATTGTTGAAGGCTGAAGCTTTCTTT.

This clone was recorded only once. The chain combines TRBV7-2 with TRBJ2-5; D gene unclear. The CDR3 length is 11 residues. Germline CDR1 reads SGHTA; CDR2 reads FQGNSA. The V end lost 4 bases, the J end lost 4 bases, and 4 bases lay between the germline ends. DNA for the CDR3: TGTGCCAGCAGCTCCGGAGAGACCCAGTACTTC. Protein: CASSSGETQYF.